The 24 T cell receptor beta chains given below trace back to one sample, sequenced in a study of CD8 T cells in Susac syndrome (dated by TCRdb to about 2019). The library was obtained by the immunoSEQ multiplex PCR assay. RNA was extracted using the RNeasy kit, and roughly 0.5 to 1 microgram was reverse transcribed with random hexamers. TCRdb reran the public reads through fastp at Q25 and MiXCR, keeping productive beta chains. Entries are consolidated by CDR3 protein sequence, retaining the most common genes and DNA. The sample table holds tens of thousands of distinct CDR3 sequences, of which around 96% were seen once. About 0.68% of the sample comes from the top ten. Sequencing was carried out using CD8+ T cells from PBMCs. The receptor set was obtained from a human donor with Susac syndrome.

The V gene is TRBV27, the J gene TRBJ1-1; the D gene is possibly TRBD1 (6 bases). Trimming pared 4 bases from V and 3 bases from J, leaving 9 bases between. Looked up from germline, CDR1 is MNHEY and CDR2 is SMNVEV (reference sequence). The CDR3 totals 13 residues. The CDR3 reads CASSYDRYTEAFF. In DNA, the CDR3 is TGTGCCAGCAGTTACGACAGGTACACTGAAGCTTTCTTT.

J is TRBJ2-5 and V is TRBV2; the D gene is possibly TRBD2 (5 bases). The CDR3 covers 14 residues. The ends were cut back, 7 bases at V and 1 base at J, with 13 bases in the middle. The germline gives CDR1 SNHLY, CDR2 FYNNEI. The DNA of the CDR3 is TGTGCCAGCAAAATTAGCGAATCCCAAGAGACCCAGTACTTC. This encodes CASKISESQETQYF.

V gene TRBV6-5 combines with J gene TRBJ2-5; 7 bases are a match to TRBD2. The germline CDR1 and CDR2 sequences are MNHEY and SVGAGI. The CDR3 loop spans 14 amino acids. Unmatched junction bases numbered 9, after V lost 6 bases and J lost 5 bases. The CDR3 reads CASSNLGGVETQYF. The CDR3 DNA follows: TGTGCCAGCAGCAACCTGGGGGGGGTGGAGACCCAGTACTTC.

The sample holds one count of this clonotype. This chain uses TRBV25-1 with TRBJ2-5, with no clear D. V was cut by 2 bases and J by 0 bases, with 10 bases left in between. This CDR3 contains 15 residues. CDR1 and CDR2 (germline): MGHDK, SYGVNS. The CDR3 DNA follows: TGTGCCAGCAGTGAACAACGGCTTTACCAAGAGACCCAGTACTTC. It codes for CASSEQRLYQETQYF.

The chain has TRBV9 and TRBJ2-7, with 8 positions matching TRBD1. CDR3 length equals 13 residues. Germline CDR1 and CDR2: SGDLS and YYNGEE. With 7 bases clipped from V and 2 bases from J, the junction kept 5 bases outside the gene matches. CDR3: CASGTGSAYEQYF. The CDR3 nucleotides are TGTGCCAGCGGGACAGGCTCAGCCTACGAGCAGTACTTC.

Details on this clonotype: Its ends do not fully match the called genes, so a read error is possible. The rearrangement uses TRBV7-7 and TRBJ2-2; a possible D gene is TRBD1 (6 bases). The CDR3 sequence is 16 residues long. CDR1 SSHAT and CDR2 FNYEAQ come from the germline V gene (reference sequence). This CDR3 is CASSLDRDNPPGELFF. The CDR3 region has the DNA TGTGCTAGCAGCTTAGACCGGGACAACCCCCCCGGGGAGCTGTTTTTT.

The chain links TRBV20-1 to TRBJ1-1; a weak D match, TRBD1 (6 bases). Germline CDR1 is DFQATT and CDR2 is SNEGSKA (reference sequence). Trimming took 5 bases from V and 7 from J, leaving 14 bases between them. This CDR3 has 12 amino acids. Written as DNA, the CDR3 is TGCAGTGCTGCCAGGGGCACTGTTGAAGCTTTCTTT. Translation gives CSAARGTVEAFF.

The chain couples TRBV18 to TRBJ2-6; perhaps D is TRBD1 or TRBD2 (5 bases each). This CDR3 has 16 amino acids. The germline gives CDR1 KGHSH, CDR2 LQKENI. The V end was cut by 6 bases, the J end by 1 base, with 13 bases between. The CDR3: CASSPEGLSGANVLTF. In DNA, the CDR3 is TGTGCCAGCTCCCCCGAGGGGCTTTCTGGGGCCAACGTCCTGACTTTC. The full variable domain, with the rest looked up from reference TRBV18 and TRBJ2-6, is NAGVMQNPRHLVRRRGQEARLRCSPMKGHSHVYWYRQLPEEGLKFMVYLQKENIIDESGMPKERFSAEFPKEGPSILRIQQVVRGDSAAYFCASSPEGLSGANVLTFGAGSRLTVL.

This rearrangement joins TRBV12-3 or TRBV12-4 to TRBJ2-7; maybe TRBD1 (7 bases). The CDR3 runs 16 residues. V gave up 4 bases and J gave up 7 bases, with 23 bases separating them. The CDR3 loop reads CASSYLVAGGLQEQYF. The CDR3 region has the DNA TGTGCCAGCAGTTATTTGGTGGCAGGGGGACTTCAAGAGCAGTACTTC.

J is TRBJ2-7 and V is TRBV28; TRBD2 aligns across 9 bases. The CDR3 is made up of 14 amino acids. V trimming: 6 bases; J trimming: 3 bases; junction bases outside the gene matches: 6. The germline CDR1 and CDR2 sequences are MDHEN and SYDVKM. The CDR3 loop reads CASRPLLAGYEQYF. The CDR3 DNA sequence: TGTGCCAGCAGGCCCCTACTAGCGGGCTACGAGCAGTACTTC.

This rearrangement joins TRBV20-1 to TRBJ2-1; a possible D gene is TRBD2 (5 bases). The CDR3 runs to 13 residues. Trimming removed 1 base from V and 5 bases from J, with 9 bases in between. Germline CDR1 reads DFQATT; CDR2 reads SNEGSKA (reference sequence). The CDR3 sequence is CSARAGRDNEQFF. The CDR3 DNA reads as TGCAGTGCTAGAGCGGGGAGAGACAATGAGCAGTTCTTC.

J is TRBJ1-2 and V is TRBV19; no clear D gene. V lost 6 bases to trimming and J lost 6 bases, with 14 bases between them. The germline V gene encodes CDR1 LNHDA and CDR2 SQIVND (reference sequence). This CDR3 is 13 amino acids long. The CDR3 is CASREVGLNGYTF. DNA of the CDR3: TGTGCCAGTAGGGAGGTCGGCTTGAATGGCTACACCTTC.

This rearrangement joins TRBV6-5 to TRBJ1-2, with 11 nucleotides matching TRBD1. The V gene's germline CDR1 is MNHEY and CDR2 SVGAGI. The V and J ends lost 5 bases and 7 bases, in that order; junction bases with no gene match: 6. The length of the CDR3 is 14 residues. The CDR3 loop reads CASSLGQGAGGYTF. The DNA of the CDR3 is TGTGCCAGCAGTCTTGGACAGGGGGCAGGTGGCTACACCTTC.

The rearrangement links TRBV7-9 to TRBJ2-4; D ambiguous. The CDR3 extends over 18 amino acids. Germline V gene data show CDR1 as SEHNR and CDR2 as FQNEAQ (reference sequence). V dropped 5 bases and J dropped 2 bases, with 22 bases sitting between them. The CDR3 nucleotides read TGTGCCAGCAGCCTCGGCTACCGGTCACGAGATACCAAAAACATTCAGTACTTC. As protein: CASSLGYRSRDTKNIQYF.

The chain is built from TRBV7-8 and TRBJ2-1; 7 nucleotides align to TRBD1. The CDR3 loop spans 14 amino acids. The ends lost 9 bases at V and 1 base at J; junction bases unmatched: 6. Germline assignment: CDR1 SGHVS and CDR2 FQNEAQ. CDR3 region: CASKDRWSYNEQFF. For the CDR3, the DNA is TGTGCCAGTAAGGACAGGTGGTCCTACAATGAGCAGTTCTTC.

The chain employs TRBV5-1 and TRBJ1-1; D is possibly TRBD1 (5 bases). Germline CDR1 and CDR2: SGHRS and YFSETQ. The CDR3 spans 13 residues. Deletions cut 5 bases from V and 3 bases from J, with 11 bases between. Written as DNA, the CDR3 is TGCGCCAGCAGAGAAGACAGCGACACTGAAGCTTTCTTT. Its protein is CASREDSDTEAFF.

This CDR3 is CASSLGPAGGPIQETQYF. For the CDR3, the DNA is TGCGCCAGCAGCTTAGGACCTGCGGGGGGTCCTATTCAAGAGACCCAGTACTTC. The V and J genes are TRBV5-1 and TRBJ2-5; 8 nucleotides agree with TRBD2. The germline CDR1 and CDR2 sequences are SGHRS and YFSETQ. With V trimmed by 2 bases and J by 2 bases, 14 bases remained unmatched. This CDR3 is 18 amino acids long.

The J gene is TRBJ2-5, the V gene TRBV5-1; D remains ambiguous. This CDR3 region has 12 residues. Germline values: CDR1 SGHRS, CDR2 YFSETQ. The germline V and J ends were trimmed by 0 bases and 5 bases, with 5 bases remaining between them. The CDR3 DNA reads TGCGCCAGCAGCTTGGGAGACGAGACCCAGTACTTC. This codes for CASSLGDETQYF.

This clonotype was seen once. The chain is built from TRBV11-2 and TRBJ2-2, with 9 nucleotides matching TRBD2. Germline assignment: CDR1 SGHAT and CDR2 FQNNGV. The CDR3 sequence is 15 residues long. The ends lost 1 base at V and 4 bases at J; junction bases unmatched: 1. The chain's CDR3 is CASSLASGATGELFF. CDR3 coding DNA: TGTGCCAGCAGCTTAGCTAGCGGGGCCACCGGGGAGCTGTTTTTT.

The chain employs TRBV10-3 and TRBJ2-1; maybe TRBD1 (5 bases). V lost 2 bases and J lost 6, with 14 bases in between. In germline, CDR1 is ENHRY, CDR2 SYGVKD. The CDR3 has 15 amino acids. Written as DNA, the CDR3 is TGTGCCATCAGTGAGACGGACATTCACTTCAATGAGCAGTTCTTC. Translation gives CAISETDIHFNEQFF.

This chain uses TRBV28 with TRBJ2-7, with 7 bases lining up with TRBD1. This CDR3 region has 15 residues. J was trimmed by 2 bases and V by 5 bases; bases with no gene match: 9. CDR1 and CDR2 from the germline V gene are MDHEN and SYDVKM. The CDR3 sequence is CASSHHSTGPYEQYF. DNA for the CDR3: TGTGCCAGCAGTCATCACTCGACAGGGCCCTACGAGCAGTACTTC. Using reference TRBV28 and TRBJ2-7 for the parts outside the CDR3, the full variable domain is DVKVTQSSRYLVKRTGEKVFLECVQDMDHENMFWYRQDPGLGLRLIYFSYDVKMKEKGDIPEGYSVSREKKERFSLILESASTNQTSMYLCASSHHSTGPYEQYFGPGTRLTVT.

The J gene is TRBJ1-5, the V gene TRBV5-1; D is uncertain. This CDR3 has 14 residues. V was shortened by 0 bases and J by 7 bases, with 11 bases between the two germline ends. Looked up from germline, CDR1 is SGHRS and CDR2 is YFSETQ. The DNA of the CDR3 is TGCGCCAGCAGCTTGGATCCAGCGGGGCAGCCCCAGCATTTT. Translating it yields CASSLDPAGQPQHF.

The J gene is TRBJ1-1, the V gene TRBV6-5; D unclear. Germline-derived CDR1 and CDR2 are MNHEY and SVGAGI. Trimming stripped 0 bases from V and 4 bases from J, with 15 bases between. The CDR3 runs to 16 residues. CDR3 bases: TGTGCCAGCAGTTACTCGTTTGGGGAGGGCGGCACTGAAGCTTTCTTT. Protein: CASSYSFGEGGTEAFF.

The chain combines TRBV27 with TRBJ2-7; TRBD2 aligns across 9 bases. Germline V gene lookup returns CDR1 MNHEY and CDR2 SMNVEV (reference sequence). V dropped 2 bases and J dropped 0; count of bases not matched to a gene: 8. This CDR3 contains 17 residues. CDR3 amino acids: CASSLSLAGAPSYEQYF. The CDR3 DNA is TGTGCCAGCAGTTTAAGTTTAGCGGGGGCCCCCTCCTACGAGCAGTACTTC.